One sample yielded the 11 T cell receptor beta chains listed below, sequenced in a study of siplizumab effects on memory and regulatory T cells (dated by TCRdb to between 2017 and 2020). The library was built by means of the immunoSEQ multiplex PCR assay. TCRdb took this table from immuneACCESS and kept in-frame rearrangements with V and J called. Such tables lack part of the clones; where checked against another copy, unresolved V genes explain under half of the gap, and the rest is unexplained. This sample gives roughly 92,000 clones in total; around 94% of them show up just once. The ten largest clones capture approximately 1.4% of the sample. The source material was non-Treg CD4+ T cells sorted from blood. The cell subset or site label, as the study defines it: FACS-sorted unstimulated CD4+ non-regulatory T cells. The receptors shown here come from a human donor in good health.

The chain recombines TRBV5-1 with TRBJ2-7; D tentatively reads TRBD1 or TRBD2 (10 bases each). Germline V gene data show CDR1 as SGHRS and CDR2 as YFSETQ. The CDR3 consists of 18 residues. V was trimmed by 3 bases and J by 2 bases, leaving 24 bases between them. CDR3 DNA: TGCGCCAGCAGCTCGGGACAGGGGACTAGCGCCCGTACCTACGAGCAGTACTTC. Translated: CASSSGQGTSARTYEQYF.

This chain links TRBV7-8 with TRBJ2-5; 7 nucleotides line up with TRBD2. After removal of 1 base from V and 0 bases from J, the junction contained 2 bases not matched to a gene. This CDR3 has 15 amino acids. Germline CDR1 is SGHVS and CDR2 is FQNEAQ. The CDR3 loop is CASSLGTSHQETQYF. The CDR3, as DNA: TGTGCCAGCAGCTTAGGGACTAGTCACCAAGAGACCCAGTACTTC.

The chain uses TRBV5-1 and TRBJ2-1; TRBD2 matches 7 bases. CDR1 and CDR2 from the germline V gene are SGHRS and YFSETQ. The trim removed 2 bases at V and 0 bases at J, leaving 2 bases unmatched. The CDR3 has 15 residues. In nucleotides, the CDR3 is TGCGCCAGCAGCTTCACGGGGGGCTCCTACAATGAGCAGTTCTTC. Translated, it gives CASSFTGGSYNEQFF. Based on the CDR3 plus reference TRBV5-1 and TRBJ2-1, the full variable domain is KAGVTQTPRYLIKTRGQQVTLSCSPISGHRSVSWYQQTPGQGLQFLFEYFSETQRNKGNFPGRFSGRQFSNSRSEMNVSTLELGDSALYLCASSFTGGSYNEQFFGPGTRLTVL.

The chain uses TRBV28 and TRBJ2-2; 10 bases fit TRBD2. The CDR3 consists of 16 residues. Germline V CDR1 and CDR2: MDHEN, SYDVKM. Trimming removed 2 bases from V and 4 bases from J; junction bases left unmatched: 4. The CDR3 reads CASSLRSGGGTGELFF. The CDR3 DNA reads TGTGCCAGCAGTTTACGAAGCGGGGGGGGCACCGGGGAGCTGTTTTTT.

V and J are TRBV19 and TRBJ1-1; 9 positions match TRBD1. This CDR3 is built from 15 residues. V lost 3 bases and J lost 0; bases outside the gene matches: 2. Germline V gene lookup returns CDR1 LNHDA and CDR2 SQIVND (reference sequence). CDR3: CASSIWDRVNTEAFF. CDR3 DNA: TGTGCCAGTAGTATTTGGGACAGGGTGAACACTGAAGCTTTCTTT.

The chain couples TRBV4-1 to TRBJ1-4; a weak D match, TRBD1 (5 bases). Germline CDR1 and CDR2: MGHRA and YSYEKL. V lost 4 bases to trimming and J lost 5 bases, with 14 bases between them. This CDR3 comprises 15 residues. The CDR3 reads CASSRPGRRNEKLFF. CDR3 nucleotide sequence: TGCGCCAGCAGCCGCCCGGGACGCCGAAATGAAAAACTGTTTTTT.

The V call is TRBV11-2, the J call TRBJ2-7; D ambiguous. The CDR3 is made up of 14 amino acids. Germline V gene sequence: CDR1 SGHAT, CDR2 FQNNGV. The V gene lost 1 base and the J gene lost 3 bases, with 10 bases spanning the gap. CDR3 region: CASSLGVVGYEQYF. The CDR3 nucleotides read TGTGCCAGCAGCTTAGGTGTCGTGGGCTACGAGCAGTACTTC.

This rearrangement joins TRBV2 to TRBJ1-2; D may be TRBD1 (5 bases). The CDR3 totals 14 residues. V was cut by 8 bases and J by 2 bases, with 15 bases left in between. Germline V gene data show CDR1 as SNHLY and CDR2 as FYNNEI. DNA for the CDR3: TGTGCCAGCGAGGGACGCGAGGGGAACTATGGCTACACCTTC. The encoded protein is CASEGREGNYGYTF. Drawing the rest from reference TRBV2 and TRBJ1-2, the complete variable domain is EPEVTQTPSHQVTQMGQEVILRCVPISNHLYFYWYRQILGQKVEFLVSFYNNEISEKSEIFDDQFSVERPDGSNFTLKIRSTKLEDSAMYFCASEGREGNYGYTFGSGTRLTVV.

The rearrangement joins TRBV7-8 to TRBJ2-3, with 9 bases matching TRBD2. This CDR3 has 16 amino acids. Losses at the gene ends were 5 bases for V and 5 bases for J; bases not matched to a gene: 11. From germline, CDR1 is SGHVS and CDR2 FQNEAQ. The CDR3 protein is CASSIHLAGVKDTQYF. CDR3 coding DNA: TGTGCCAGCAGCATCCACTTAGCGGGAGTCAAAGATACGCAGTATTTT.

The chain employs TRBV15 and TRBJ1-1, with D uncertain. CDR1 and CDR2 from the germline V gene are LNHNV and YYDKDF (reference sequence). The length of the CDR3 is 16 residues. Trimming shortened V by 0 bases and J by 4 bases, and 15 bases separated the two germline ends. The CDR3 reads CATSRDPVEGGTEAFF. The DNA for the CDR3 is TGTGCCACCAGCAGAGATCCGGTGGAAGGAGGCACTGAAGCTTTCTTT.

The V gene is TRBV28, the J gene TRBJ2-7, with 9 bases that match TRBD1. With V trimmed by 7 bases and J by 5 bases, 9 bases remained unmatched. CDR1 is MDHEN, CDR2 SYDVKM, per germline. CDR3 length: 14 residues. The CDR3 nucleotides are TGTGCCAGCACCATACCGGGACAGGGCCACGAGCAGTACTTC. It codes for CASTIPGQGHEQYF.